Each of the 15 T cell receptor beta chains below was sequenced from the same sample in a study of identical twins. TCRdb re-called the 5' RACE reads through MiXCR, storing one row per CDR3 protein. The sample consists of hundreds of thousands of distinct CDR3 sequences, around 8.6% of them appearing once. The same sample was also studied in work on yellow fever vaccine responses in identical twins.

The sequenced sample was PBMCs. The receptor source for this set is a woman between 18 and 29 years old in good health.

The sample holds a few counts of this clonotype. This rearrangement joins TRBV5-6 to TRBJ2-2; no definite D call. In germline, CDR1 is SGHDT, CDR2 YYEEEE. Trimming pared 2 bases from V and 8 bases from J, leaving 19 bases between. This CDR3 is 16 amino acids long. The DNA of the CDR3 is TGTGCCAGCAGCTTCAGACACGGACGCTTGCTGGGGGAGCTGTTTTTT. It specifies CASSFRHGRLLGELFF.

The chain joins TRBV7-3 to TRBJ2-1, with TRBD2 matching 11 bases. V lost 5 bases, J lost 5 bases, and 14 bases stayed unmatched. This CDR3 comprises 18 residues. CDR1 is SGHTA, CDR2 FQGTGA, per germline. CDR3 coding DNA: TGTGCCAGCAGCCGACTTGGGACTAGCGGAGTCATCAACAATGAGCAGTTCTTC. This encodes CASSRLGTSGVINNEQFF. Drawing the rest from reference TRBV7-3 and TRBJ2-1, the complete variable domain is GAGVSQTPSNKVTEKGKYVELRCDPISGHTALYWYRQSLGQGPEFLIYFQGTGAADDSGLPNDRFFAVRPEGSVSTLKIQRTERGDSAVYLCASSRLGTSGVINNEQFFGPGTRLTVL.

This clonotype was observed a handful of times. This rearrangement joins TRBV20-1 to TRBJ1-4; tentatively, D is TRBD1 (5 bases). The length of the CDR3 is 16 residues. The germline V gene has CDR1 DFQATT and CDR2 SNEGSKA (reference sequence). Trimming pared 1 base from V and 5 bases from J, leaving 17 bases between. CDR3 loop: CSARGYRDPPNEKLFF. The CDR3 DNA reads as TGCAGTGCTAGAGGCTACCGGGACCCACCGAATGAAAAACTGTTTTTT.

This clonotype was recorded a few times. The rearrangement links TRBV27 to TRBJ2-3; TRBD2 matches at 12 bases. Trimming cost V 1 base and J 8 bases; bases outside gene matches: 7. This CDR3 region has 16 residues. Per germline, CDR1 MNHEY and CDR2 SMNVEV (reference sequence). CDR3 region: CASSLFGTSGPATQYF. CDR3 coding DNA: TGTGCCAGCAGTTTATTCGGGACTAGCGGGCCGGCTACGCAGTATTTT.

At least ten counts were recorded for this clonotype. The J gene is TRBJ1-1, the V gene TRBV20-1; D uncertain. This CDR3 contains 9 residues. V lost 8 bases to trimming and J lost 13 bases, with 14 bases between them. CDR1 is DFQATT and CDR2 is SNEGSKA in the germline V gene (reference sequence). CDR3 residues: CSCKVHDFF. In nucleotides, the CDR3 is TGCAGTTGTAAGGTACACGATTTCTTT.

V gene TRBV27 combines with J gene TRBJ2-1; 8 nucleotides agree with TRBD1. The germline gives CDR1 MNHEY, CDR2 SMNVEV (reference sequence). This CDR3 is 14 amino acids long. The V gene end was trimmed by 2 bases and the J gene end by 5 bases; junction bases not matched to a gene: 2. CDR3 bases: TGTGCCAGCAGTTTAATACAGGGGGACAATGAGCAGTTCTTC. It is translated as CASSLIQGDNEQFF.

The chain carries TRBV28 and TRBJ2-1; TRBD2 agrees at 8 bases. Per germline, CDR1 MDHEN and CDR2 SYDVKM. Losses at the gene ends were 2 bases for V and 8 bases for J; bases not matched to a gene: 5. The CDR3 runs 14 residues. The CDR3 here is CASSLAGTRYEQFF. The CDR3 DNA is TGTGCCAGCAGTTTAGCCGGGACTAGATATGAGCAGTTCTTC.

This clonotype was found many times. Relative to the germline gene, one junction end is altered; a read error may explain this. The chain has TRBV3-1 and TRBJ2-1; D is uncertain. CDR3 length equals 13 residues. The germline V gene has CDR1 LGHDT and CDR2 YNNKEL (reference sequence). The CDR3 here is CASSQGRYNEQFF. The CDR3 DNA reads as TGCGCCAGCAGCCAAGGACGGTACAATGAGCAGTTCTTC.

At least ten counts were recorded for this clonotype. The genes are TRBV28 and TRBJ2-5; a possible D gene is TRBD1 (6 bases). CDR1 and CDR2 from the germline V gene are MDHEN and SYDVKM. Trimming took off 5 bases at V and 2 bases at J, with 12 bases between the two ends. This CDR3 spans 14 amino acids. This chain's CDR3 is CASSIRDKQETQYF. In nucleotides, the CDR3 is TGTGCCAGCAGTATCCGGGACAAGCAAGAGACCCAGTACTTC.

This clonotype has only a few counts. The genes are TRBV5-1 and TRBJ2-3, with 11 bases matching TRBD2. Germline assignment: CDR1 SGHRS and CDR2 YFSETQ. The CDR3 length is 16 residues. J was trimmed by 0 bases and V by 3 bases; bases with no gene match: 3. The CDR3 loop reads CASSWTSGLSTDTQYF. CDR3 DNA sequence: TGCGCCAGCAGCTGGACTAGCGGGTTGAGCACAGATACGCAGTATTTT.

This clonotype turned up a few times. The rearrangement links TRBV7-2 to TRBJ2-2; D is possibly TRBD2 (6 bases). Germline V gene sequence: CDR1 SGHTA, CDR2 FQGNSA. V shed 5 bases and J shed 5 bases, with 18 bases lying between them. The CDR3 runs to 16 residues. CDR3 bases: TGTGCCAGCAGCCTAAGGGCGGGGAACCCGACCGGGGAGCTGTTTTTT. It specifies CASSLRAGNPTGELFF.

In its sample, this clonotype was seen many times. The J gene is TRBJ2-1, the V gene TRBV29-1, with D uncertain. V lost 2 bases and J lost 5, with 13 bases in between. Germline lookup yields CDR1 SQVTM and CDR2 ANQGSEA. CDR3 length: 14 amino acids. The CDR3 protein is CSVERSNRNNEQFF. The CDR3 region has the DNA TGCAGCGTTGAAAGGTCTAATCGTAACAATGAGCAGTTCTTC.

Many counts were recorded for this clonotype. The rearrangement uses TRBV24-1 and TRBJ2-1; the D is unclear. The V and J ends lost 3 bases and 2 bases respectively, with 19 bases between them. This CDR3 is 18 amino acids long. The germline V gene encodes CDR1 KGHDR and CDR2 SFDVKD. The CDR3 DNA follows: TGTGCCACCAGTGATATTAAAACGACTCCGGCAGCCTACAATGAGCAGTTCTTC. The encoded protein is CATSDIKTTPAAYNEQFF.

The table lists this clonotype with a few counts. The rearrangement uses TRBV6-4 and TRBJ2-5; 8 bases match TRBD1. CDR3 length: 13 residues. In germline, CDR1 is MRHNA, CDR2 SNTAGT. The V gene end was trimmed by 9 bases and the J gene end by 4 bases; junction bases not matched to a gene: 7. CDR3 DNA: TGTGCCAGACAAGGACAGGGCCCAGAGACCCAGTACTTC. The encoded protein is CARQGQGPETQYF.

This rearrangement joins TRBV2 to TRBJ1-4; D might be TRBD1 (6 bases). Germline assignment: CDR1 SNHLY and CDR2 FYNNEI. This CDR3 has 17 residues. Trimming left V 2 bases short and J 5 bases short, with 18 bases between. CDR3 amino acids: CASSEIPRTALNEKLFF. DNA for the CDR3: TGTGCCAGCAGTGAAATCCCCCGGACAGCTCTGAATGAAAAACTGTTTTTT.